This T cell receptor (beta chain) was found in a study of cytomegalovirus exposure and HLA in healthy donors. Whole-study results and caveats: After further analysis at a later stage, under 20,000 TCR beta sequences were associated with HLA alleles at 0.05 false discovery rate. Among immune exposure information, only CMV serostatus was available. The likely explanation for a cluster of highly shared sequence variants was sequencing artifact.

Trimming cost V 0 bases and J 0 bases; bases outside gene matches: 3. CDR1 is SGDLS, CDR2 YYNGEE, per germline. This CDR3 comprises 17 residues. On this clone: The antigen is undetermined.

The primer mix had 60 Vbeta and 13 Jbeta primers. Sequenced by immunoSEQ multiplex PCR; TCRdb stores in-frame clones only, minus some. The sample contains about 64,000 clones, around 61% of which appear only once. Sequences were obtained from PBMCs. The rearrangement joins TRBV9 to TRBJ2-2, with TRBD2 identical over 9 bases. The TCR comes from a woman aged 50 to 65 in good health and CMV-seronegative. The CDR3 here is CASSVAGLASNTGELFF. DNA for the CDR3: TGTGCCAGCAGCGTAGCCGGACTAGCGTCGAACACCGGGGAGCTGTTTTTT.